This T cell receptor (beta chain) was recovered during a study of T cell repertoires in MIS-A myocarditis. In its sample, this clone was seen a few times. Repertoires were generated with immunoSEQ multiplex PCR, while TCRdb's copy carries only in-frame clones and drops some. The repertoire includes about 11,000 clones, about 83% of them detected once, and 29% sits in the top ten. CDR3 length: 18 amino acids. The germline CDR1 and CDR2 sequences are LGHDT and YNNKEL (reference sequence). Trimming shortened V by 2 bases and J by 5 bases, and 22 bases separated the two germline ends. The sample consisted of right ventricle heart tissue obtained at autopsy. This chain connects TRBV3-1 (or the pseudogene TRBV3-2) to TRBJ2-1; a possible D gene is TRBD1 (5 bases). The TCR comes from a man between 18 and 35 years old with fulminant myocarditis from multisystem inflammatory syndrome in adults (MIS-A) after COVID-19. Here the CDR3 DNA reads TGTGCCAGCAGCCAACCAGGGTTTCTGGTAACTGAACACAATGAGCAGTTCTTC. Translation gives CASSQPGFLVTEHNEQFF.